The 8 T cell receptor beta chains presented below share a single source sample, sequenced in a study of T-cell memory formation after mild COVID-19. TCRdb independently ran MiXCR on the 5' RACE reads; one entry per CDR3 protein. The table includes 50,000 or so distinct CDR3 sequences, roughly 25% detected once. The sequenced sample consisted of PBMCs or a T cell subset sorted from them (not recorded which). These receptors all stem from a man aged 18 to 29 who had mild COVID-19 (a few samples of this study predate the infection). Cell type and time point are not known.

This clonotype was seen a handful of times. This chain connects TRBV2 to TRBJ2-1, with D unclear. CDR1 is SNHLY, CDR2 FYNNEI, per germline. The ends were cut back, 6 bases at V and 3 bases at J, with 15 bases in the middle. The CDR3 spans 15 residues. CDR3 in amino acids: CASSARNPFYNEQFF. The CDR3, as DNA: TGTGCCAGCAGCGCACGGAATCCCTTCTACAATGAGCAGTTCTTC.

This clonotype was found a few times. The V call is TRBV27, the J call TRBJ2-1, with TRBD1 as a possible D gene (6 bases). This CDR3 comprises 16 residues. The V end lost 7 bases, the J end lost 15 bases, and 31 bases lay between the germline ends. Per the germline V gene, CDR1 is MNHEY and CDR2 is SMNVEV (reference sequence). CDR3 in DNA: TGTGCCAGCACTCACCTTGGTTTCGGGGACCAGGACAGTTTGTTCTTC. It is translated as CASTHLGFGDQDSLFF.

The CDR3: CASSLVGSLHRGYTF. In nucleotides, the CDR3 is TGCGCCAGCAGCTTGGTTGGTAGTCTTCATCGTGGCTACACCTTC. This chain connects TRBV5-1 to TRBJ1-2; D remains unclear. The CDR3 has 15 amino acids. Trimming left V 0 bases short and J 7 bases short, with 16 bases between. CDR1 is SGHRS, CDR2 YFSETQ, per germline.

V is TRBV4-1 and J is TRBJ1-6; D uncertain. Trimming pared 2 bases from V and 0 bases from J, leaving 8 bases between. Germline CDR1 reads MGHRA; CDR2 reads YSYEKL. The CDR3 has 16 residues. Here the CDR3 reads CASSQSVASYNSPLHF. The DNA for the CDR3 is TGCGCCAGCAGCCAATCTGTGGCCTCCTATAATTCACCCCTCCACTTT.

The V gene is TRBV6-5, the J gene TRBJ1-1, with a tentative D call TRBD1 (6 bases). The CDR3 has 15 residues. Trimming took off 6 bases at V and 1 base at J, with 15 bases between the two ends. CDR1 is MNHEY, CDR2 SVGAGI, per germline. The CDR3 nucleotides read TGTGCCAGCAGCCGGGGGGGGCCTCCGAACACTGAAGCTTTCTTT. Translating it yields CASSRGGPPNTEAFF.

This clonotype was seen a few times. The CDR3 DNA reads TGTGCCAGTAGTATATCCCCCGACAGACAGCGCACAGATACGCAGTATTTT. Protein sequence: CASSISPDRQRTDTQYF. This chain links TRBV19 with TRBJ2-3, with D maybe TRBD1 (5 bases). This CDR3 has 17 amino acids. Between the trimmed V and J ends, which lost 2 bases and 1 base, there was a span of 16 bases. CDR1 and CDR2 (germline): LNHDA, SQIVND (reference sequence).

The gene calls are TRBV7-6 and TRBJ1-4, with a weak D call TRBD1 (6 bases). Germline V lookup: CDR1 SGHVS, CDR2 FNYEAQ. V lost 5 bases and J lost 15, with 13 bases in between. This CDR3 has 11 residues. The chain's CDR3 is CASSADREVFF. The CDR3 nucleotides are TGTGCCAGCAGCGCGGACAGAGAAGTGTTTTTT.

The J gene is TRBJ2-2, the V gene TRBV7-6; weak D call: TRBD1 (6 bases). CDR3 length: 14 amino acids. V was clipped by 5 bases and J by 7 bases, with 14 bases between them. CDR1 and CDR2 (germline): SGHVS, FNYEAQ. As DNA, the CDR3 is TGTGCCAGCAGCCAGGACAGCCTCGGCGGGGAGCTGTTTTTT. Encoded protein: CASSQDSLGGELFF. Based on the CDR3 plus reference TRBV7-6 and TRBJ2-2, the full variable domain is GAGVSQSPRYKVTKRGQDVALRCDPISGHVSLYWYRQALGQGPEFLTYFNYEAQQDKSGLPNDRFSAERPEGSISTLTIQRTEQRDSAMYRCASSQDSLGGELFFGEGSRLTVL.